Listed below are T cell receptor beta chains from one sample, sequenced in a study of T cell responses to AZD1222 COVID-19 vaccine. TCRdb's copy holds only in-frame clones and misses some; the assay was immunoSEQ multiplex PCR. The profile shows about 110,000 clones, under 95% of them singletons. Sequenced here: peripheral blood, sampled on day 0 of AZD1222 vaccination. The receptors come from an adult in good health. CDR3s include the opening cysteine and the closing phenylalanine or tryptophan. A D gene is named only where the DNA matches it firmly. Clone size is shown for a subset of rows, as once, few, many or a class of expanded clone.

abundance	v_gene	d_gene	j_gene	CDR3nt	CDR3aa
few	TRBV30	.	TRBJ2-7	TGTGCCTGGAGTGAAAATTGGAACTACGAGCAGTACTTC	CAWSENWNYEQYF
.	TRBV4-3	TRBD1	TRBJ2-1	TGCGCCAGCAGCCTCCGGGACAGGGAGCGGAATGAGCAGTTCTTC	CASSLRDRERNEQFF
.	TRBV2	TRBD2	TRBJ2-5	TGTGCCAGCAGTTTTCCGACTAGCGGGTCTCAAGAGACCCAGTACTTC	CASSFPTSGSQETQYF
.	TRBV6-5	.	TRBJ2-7	TGTGCCAGCAGTTCTCGAGCAGGACTCGGAAGCTACGAGCAGTACTTC	CASSSRAGLGSYEQYF
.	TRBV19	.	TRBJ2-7	TGTGCCTCGAGAGGCCACGGAACCTACGAGCAGTACTTC	CASRGHGTYEQYF
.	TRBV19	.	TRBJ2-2	TGTGCCAGTAGTAGGGACATGGGCGGGGAGCTGTTTTTT	CASSRDMGGELFF
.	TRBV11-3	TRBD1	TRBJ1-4	TGTGCCAGCAGCTCCCGGGACAGGGCTAATGAAAAACTGTTTTTT	CASSSRDRANEKLFF
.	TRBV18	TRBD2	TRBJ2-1	TGTGCCAGCTCACCACCTATGATAGCGGGAGGGAACAATGAGCAGTTCTTC	CASSPPMIAGGNNEQFF
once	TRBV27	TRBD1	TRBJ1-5	TGTGCCAGCCGGGACAGGGGGCTCAATCAGCCCCAGCATTTT	CASRDRGLNQPQHF
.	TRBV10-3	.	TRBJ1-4	TGTGCCATCAGTGAGTCCTACGGAGCAACTAATGAAAAACTGTTTTTT	CAISESYGATNEKLFF